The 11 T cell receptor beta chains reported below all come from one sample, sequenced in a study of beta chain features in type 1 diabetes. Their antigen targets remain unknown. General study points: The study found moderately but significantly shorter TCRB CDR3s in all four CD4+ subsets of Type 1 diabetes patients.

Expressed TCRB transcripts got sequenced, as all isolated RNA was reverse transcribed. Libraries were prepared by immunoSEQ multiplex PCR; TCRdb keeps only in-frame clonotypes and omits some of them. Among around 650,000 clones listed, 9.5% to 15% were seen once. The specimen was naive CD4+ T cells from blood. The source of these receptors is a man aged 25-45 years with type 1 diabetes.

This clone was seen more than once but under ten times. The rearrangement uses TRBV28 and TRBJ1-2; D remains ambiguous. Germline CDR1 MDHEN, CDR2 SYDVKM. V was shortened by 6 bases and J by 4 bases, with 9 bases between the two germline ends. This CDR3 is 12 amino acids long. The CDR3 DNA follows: TGTGCCAGCAGCAAGGGCGGCTATGGCTACACCTTC. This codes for CASSKGGYGYTF.

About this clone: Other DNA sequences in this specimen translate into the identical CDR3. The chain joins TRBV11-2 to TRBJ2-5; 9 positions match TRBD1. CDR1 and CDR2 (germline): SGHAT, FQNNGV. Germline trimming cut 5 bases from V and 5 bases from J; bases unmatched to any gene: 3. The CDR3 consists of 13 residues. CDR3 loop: CASSRDREETQYF. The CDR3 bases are TGTGCCAGCAGCCGGGACAGGGAGGAGACCCAGTACTTC.

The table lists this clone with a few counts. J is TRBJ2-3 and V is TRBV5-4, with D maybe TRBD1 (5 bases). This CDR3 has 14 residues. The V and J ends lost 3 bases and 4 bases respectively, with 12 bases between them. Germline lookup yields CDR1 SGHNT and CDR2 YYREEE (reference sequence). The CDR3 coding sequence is TGTGCCAGCAGCTCCAATCAGGGTGCAGATACGCAGTATTTT. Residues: CASSSNQGADTQYF.

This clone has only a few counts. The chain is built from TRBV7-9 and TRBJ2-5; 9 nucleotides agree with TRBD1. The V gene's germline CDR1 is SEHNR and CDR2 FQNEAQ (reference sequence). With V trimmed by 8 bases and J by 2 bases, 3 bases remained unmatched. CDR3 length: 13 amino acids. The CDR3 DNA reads TGTGCCAGCCGGGACAGGGAACAAGAGACCCAGTACTTC. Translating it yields CASRDREQETQYF.

DNA of the CDR3: TGTGCCAGCAGCCACACAGGGGGCCTCTCCTACGAGCAGTACTTC. Translated, it gives CASSHTGGLSYEQYF. This chain uses TRBV7-3 with TRBJ2-7; TRBD1 aligns across 9 bases. V trimming: 5 bases; J trimming: 0 bases; junction bases outside the gene matches: 5. This CDR3 has 15 residues. Looked up from germline, CDR1 is SGHTA and CDR2 is FQGTGA.

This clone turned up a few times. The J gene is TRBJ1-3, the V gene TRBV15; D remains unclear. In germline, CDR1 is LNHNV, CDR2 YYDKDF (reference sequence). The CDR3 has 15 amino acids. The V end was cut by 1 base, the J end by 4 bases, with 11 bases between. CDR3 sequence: CATSRAEGQGNTIYF. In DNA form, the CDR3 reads TGTGCCACCAGCAGAGCGGAAGGGCAAGGAAACACCATATATTTT.

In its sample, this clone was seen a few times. CDR3 amino acids: CASSAQLATNEKLFF. The CDR3 DNA reads TGTGCCAGCAGCGCACAGCTAGCAACTAATGAAAAACTGTTTTTT. The chain couples TRBV7-8 to TRBJ1-4; unclear D gene. V was pared by 5 bases and J by 0 bases, with 10 bases between. Looked up from germline, CDR1 is SGHVS and CDR2 is FQNEAQ. The CDR3 extends over 15 amino acids. Full variable domain (outside the CDR3, taken from reference TRBV7-8 and TRBJ1-4): GAGVSQSPRYKVAKRGQDVALRCDPISGHVSLFWYQQALGQGPEFLTYFQNEAQLDKSGLPSDRFFAERPEGSVSTLKIQRTQQEDSAVYLCASSAQLATNEKLFFGSGTQLSVL.

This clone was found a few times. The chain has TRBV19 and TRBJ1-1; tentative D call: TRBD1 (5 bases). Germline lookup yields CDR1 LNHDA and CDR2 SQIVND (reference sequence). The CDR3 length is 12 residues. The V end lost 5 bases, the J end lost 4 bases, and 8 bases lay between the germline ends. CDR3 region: CASSGRVTEAFF. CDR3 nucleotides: TGTGCCAGTAGTGGCAGGGTCACTGAAGCTTTCTTT.

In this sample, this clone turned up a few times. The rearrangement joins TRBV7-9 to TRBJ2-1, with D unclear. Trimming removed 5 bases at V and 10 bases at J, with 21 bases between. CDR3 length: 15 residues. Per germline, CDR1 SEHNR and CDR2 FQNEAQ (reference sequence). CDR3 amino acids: CASSLRSVGLPEQFF. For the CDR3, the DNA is TGTGCCAGCAGCCTCCGTTCGGTAGGGCTGCCAGAGCAGTTCTTC.

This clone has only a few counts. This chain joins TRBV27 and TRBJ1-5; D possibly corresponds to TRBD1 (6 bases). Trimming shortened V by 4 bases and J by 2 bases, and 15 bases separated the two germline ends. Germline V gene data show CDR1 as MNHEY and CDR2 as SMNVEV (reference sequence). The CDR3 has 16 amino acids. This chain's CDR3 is CASSSKGVSRNQPQHF. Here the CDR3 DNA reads TGTGCCAGCAGTTCGAAGGGGGTTTCGCGCAATCAGCCCCAGCATTTT.

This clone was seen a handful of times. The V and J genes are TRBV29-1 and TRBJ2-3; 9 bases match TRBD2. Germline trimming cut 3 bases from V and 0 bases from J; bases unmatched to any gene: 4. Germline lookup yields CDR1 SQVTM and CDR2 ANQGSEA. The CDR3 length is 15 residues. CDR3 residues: CSVDAAGGSTDTQYF. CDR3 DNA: TGCAGCGTTGATGCAGCGGGGGGTAGCACAGATACGCAGTATTTT.